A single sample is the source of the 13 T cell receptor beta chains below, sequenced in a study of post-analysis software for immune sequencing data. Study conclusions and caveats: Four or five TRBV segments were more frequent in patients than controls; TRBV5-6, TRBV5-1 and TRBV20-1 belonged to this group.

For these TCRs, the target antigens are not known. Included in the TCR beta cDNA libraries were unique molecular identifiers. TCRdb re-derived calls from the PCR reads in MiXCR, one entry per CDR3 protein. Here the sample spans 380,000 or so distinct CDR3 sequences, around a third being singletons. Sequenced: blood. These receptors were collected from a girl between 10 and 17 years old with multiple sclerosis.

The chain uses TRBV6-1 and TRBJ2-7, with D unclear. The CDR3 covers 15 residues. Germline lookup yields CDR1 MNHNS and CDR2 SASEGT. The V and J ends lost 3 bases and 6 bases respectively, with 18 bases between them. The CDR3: CASSDKGILSGEQYF. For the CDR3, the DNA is TGTGCCAGCAGTGATAAGGGAATCTTGTCTGGCGAGCAGTACTTC.

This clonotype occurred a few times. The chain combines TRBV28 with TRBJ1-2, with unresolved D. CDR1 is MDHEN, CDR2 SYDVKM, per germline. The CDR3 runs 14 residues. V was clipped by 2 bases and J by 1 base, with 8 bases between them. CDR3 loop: CASSLIGSNYGYTF. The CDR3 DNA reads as TGTGCCAGCAGTTTAATCGGCAGTAACTATGGCTACACCTTC.

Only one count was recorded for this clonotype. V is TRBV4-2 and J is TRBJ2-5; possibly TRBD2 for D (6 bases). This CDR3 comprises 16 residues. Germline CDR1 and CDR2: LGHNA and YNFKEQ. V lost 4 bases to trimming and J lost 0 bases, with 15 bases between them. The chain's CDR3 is CASSRGGTEYQETQYF. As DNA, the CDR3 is TGTGCCAGCAGCCGGGGAGGCACAGAGTACCAAGAGACCCAGTACTTC.

CDR3 in amino acids: CASSQPPGAGRTEGYTF. The CDR3 DNA sequence: TGTGCCAGCAGCCAACCCCCGGGGGCAGGGAGGACAGAAGGCTACACCTTC. This rearrangement joins TRBV7-4 to TRBJ1-2; weak D call: TRBD1 (6 bases). Germline CDR1 SGHVT, CDR2 SQSDAQ. Trimming removed 5 bases at V and 8 bases at J, with 27 bases between. The CDR3 extends over 17 amino acids.

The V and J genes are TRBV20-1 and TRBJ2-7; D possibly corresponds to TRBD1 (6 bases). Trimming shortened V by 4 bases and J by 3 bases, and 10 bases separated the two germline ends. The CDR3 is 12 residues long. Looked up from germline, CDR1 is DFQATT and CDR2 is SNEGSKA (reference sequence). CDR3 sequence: CSAIQGFYEQYF. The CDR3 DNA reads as TGCAGTGCTATCCAGGGGTTCTACGAGCAGTACTTC.

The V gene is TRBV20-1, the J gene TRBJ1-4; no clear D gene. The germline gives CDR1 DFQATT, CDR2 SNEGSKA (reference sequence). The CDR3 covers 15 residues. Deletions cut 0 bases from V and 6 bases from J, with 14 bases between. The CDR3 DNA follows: TGCAGTGCTAGAGAGAAGACTCCTTTTTATGAAAAACTGTTTTTT. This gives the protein CSAREKTPFYEKLFF.

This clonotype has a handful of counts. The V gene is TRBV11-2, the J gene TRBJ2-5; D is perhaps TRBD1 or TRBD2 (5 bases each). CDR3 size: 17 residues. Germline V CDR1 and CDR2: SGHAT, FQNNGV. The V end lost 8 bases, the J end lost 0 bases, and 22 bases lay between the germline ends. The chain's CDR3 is CASLPNGDPTYQETQYF. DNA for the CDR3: TGTGCCAGCCTCCCAAACGGGGACCCCACCTACCAAGAGACCCAGTACTTC.

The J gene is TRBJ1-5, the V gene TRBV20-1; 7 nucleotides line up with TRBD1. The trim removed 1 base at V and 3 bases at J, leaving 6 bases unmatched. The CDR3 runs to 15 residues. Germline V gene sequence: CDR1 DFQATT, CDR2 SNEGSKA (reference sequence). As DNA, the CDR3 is TGCAGTGCTAGAGGAGAAGGGGGCCACAATCAGCCCCAGCATTTT. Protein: CSARGEGGHNQPQHF.

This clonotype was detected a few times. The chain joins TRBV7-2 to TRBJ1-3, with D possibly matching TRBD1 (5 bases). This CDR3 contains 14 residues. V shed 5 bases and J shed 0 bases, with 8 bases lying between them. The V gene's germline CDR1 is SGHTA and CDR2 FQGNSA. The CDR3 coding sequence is TGTGCCAGCAGCCCCAGGGTCTCTGGAAACACCATATATTTT. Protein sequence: CASSPRVSGNTIYF.

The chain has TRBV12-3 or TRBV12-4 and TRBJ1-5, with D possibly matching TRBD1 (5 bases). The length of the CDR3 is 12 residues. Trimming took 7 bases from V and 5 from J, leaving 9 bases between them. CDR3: CASTPGHQPQHF. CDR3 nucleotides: TGTGCCAGCACCCCAGGGCATCAGCCCCAGCATTTT.

The chain's CDR3 is CSARDLEIEYSEAFF. CDR3 bases: TGCAGTGCTAGAGATCTGGAAATTGAGTACTCTGAAGCTTTCTTT. The chain uses TRBV20-1 and TRBJ1-1; D gene ambiguous. Per germline, CDR1 DFQATT and CDR2 SNEGSKA (reference sequence). The V gene lost 0 bases and the J gene lost 6 bases, with 17 bases spanning the gap. The CDR3 has 15 amino acids.

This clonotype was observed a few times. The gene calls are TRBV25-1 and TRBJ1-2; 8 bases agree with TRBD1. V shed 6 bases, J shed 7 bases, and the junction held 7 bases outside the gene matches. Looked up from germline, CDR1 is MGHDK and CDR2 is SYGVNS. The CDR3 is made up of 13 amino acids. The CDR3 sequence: CASRRQGRGGYTF. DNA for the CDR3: TGTGCCAGCAGGAGACAGGGGAGAGGTGGCTACACCTTC.

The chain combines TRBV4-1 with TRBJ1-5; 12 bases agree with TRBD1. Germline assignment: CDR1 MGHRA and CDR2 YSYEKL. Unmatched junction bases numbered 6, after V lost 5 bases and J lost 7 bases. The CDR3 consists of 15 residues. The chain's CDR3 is CASSGGQGAGQPQHF. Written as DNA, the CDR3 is TGCGCCAGCAGCGGGGGACAGGGGGCCGGGCAGCCCCAGCATTTT.